This TCR beta chain emerged from a study of glioma-infiltrating T cells after dendritic cell vaccination. Time point indicated: after dendritic cell vaccination, including at tumor progression/relapse. Between the trimmed V and J ends, which lost 4 bases and 3 bases, there was a span of 7 bases. The CDR3 covers 13 residues. Germline V CDR1 and CDR2: SGHDT, YYEEEE. Profiled with immunoSEQ multiplex PCR; TCRdb holds only in-frame clones, not every one. The sample lists 55,000 to 75,000 clones, around 85% occurring once. The TCR comes from a human donor with glioblastoma. The sample was blood, taken after dendritic cell vaccination. V usage is TRBV5-6 and J usage is TRBJ1-4; D unresolved. The CDR3 sequence is CASSLSANEKLFF. CDR3 bases: TGTGCCAGCAGCCTTTCAGCTAATGAAAAACTGTTTTTT.